The 7 T cell receptor beta chains in this list originate from one sample, sequenced in a study of shared clonotypes between healthy human individuals. Assay used: immunoSEQ multiplex PCR; TCRdb lists only in-frame clones, some missing. The table shows millions of clones, with over 85% occurring only once. The sample taken for sequencing was naive CD4+ T cells sorted from blood. Subset reported: CD45RA+ positively selected. Receptors originate from a man between 18 and 29 years old in good health.

The rearrangement links TRBV5-4 to TRBJ1-4; no definite D call. The CDR3 runs 15 residues. V was clipped by 0 bases and J by 0 bases, with 6 bases between them. Germline CDR1 is SGHNT and CDR2 is YYREEE (reference sequence). The CDR3 loop is CASSLGVATNEKLFF. The CDR3 coding sequence is TGTGCCAGCAGCTTGGGGGTTGCAACTAATGAAAAACTGTTTTTT.

CDR3 sequence: CSVAATGFLSNEQFF. For the CDR3, the DNA is TGCAGCGTTGCGGCCACGGGCTTTCTTAGCAATGAGCAGTTCTTC. The gene calls are TRBV29-1 and TRBJ2-1; D not certain. Trimming removed 4 bases at V and 6 bases at J, with 19 bases between. The germline CDR1 and CDR2 sequences are SQVTM and ANQGSEA. This CDR3 comprises 15 residues.

The chain joins TRBV10-3 to TRBJ1-2; no clear D gene. The CDR3 spans 13 residues. V was clipped by 2 bases and J by 5 bases, with 9 bases between them. CDR1 is ENHRY, CDR2 SYGVKD, per germline. The chain's CDR3 is CAISERTAYGYTF. The CDR3 nucleotides are TGTGCCATCAGTGAGAGGACGGCTTATGGCTACACCTTC.

J is TRBJ1-1 and V is TRBV27; TRBD1 is a possible D gene (5 bases). V was trimmed by 2 bases and J by 4 bases, leaving 11 bases between them. The CDR3 length is 14 residues. From germline, CDR1 is MNHEY and CDR2 SMNVEV (reference sequence). CDR3 sequence: CASSLRWGFTEAFF. CDR3 DNA: TGTGCCAGCAGTTTAAGGTGGGGGTTCACTGAAGCTTTCTTT.

This chain joins TRBV9 and TRBJ2-7; the match to TRBD1 covers 9 bases. The germline gives CDR1 SGDLS, CDR2 YYNGEE. V trimming: 4 bases; J trimming: 6 bases; junction bases outside the gene matches: 8. The CDR3 runs 14 residues. CDR3 sequence: CASSPRDRAREQYF. The CDR3 nucleotides are TGTGCCAGCAGCCCTCGGGACAGGGCGCGCGAGCAGTACTTC.

J is TRBJ2-7 and V is TRBV5-1; 9 bases are a match to TRBD1. CDR3 length equals 13 residues. Germline CDR1 SGHRS, CDR2 YFSETQ. Trimming cost V 4 bases and J 4 bases; bases outside gene matches: 3. This CDR3 reads CASSVDRGYEQYF. The CDR3 DNA reads as TGCGCCAGCAGCGTTGACAGGGGGTACGAGCAGTACTTC.

This chain connects TRBV2 to TRBJ2-5; possibly TRBD1 for D (5 bases). The V end lost 6 bases, the J end lost 5 bases, and 10 bases lay between the germline ends. The CDR3 contains 12 residues. From germline, CDR1 is SNHLY and CDR2 FYNNEI. The DNA of the CDR3 is TGTGCCAGCAGCACTAAGGGGGAGACCCAGTACTTC. Protein sequence: CASSTKGETQYF. Full variable domain (rest looked up from reference TRBV2 and TRBJ2-5): EPEVTQTPSHQVTQMGQEVILRCVPISNHLYFYWYRQILGQKVEFLVSFYNNEISEKSEIFDDQFSVERPDGSNFTLKIRSTKLEDSAMYFCASSTKGETQYFGPGTRLLVL.